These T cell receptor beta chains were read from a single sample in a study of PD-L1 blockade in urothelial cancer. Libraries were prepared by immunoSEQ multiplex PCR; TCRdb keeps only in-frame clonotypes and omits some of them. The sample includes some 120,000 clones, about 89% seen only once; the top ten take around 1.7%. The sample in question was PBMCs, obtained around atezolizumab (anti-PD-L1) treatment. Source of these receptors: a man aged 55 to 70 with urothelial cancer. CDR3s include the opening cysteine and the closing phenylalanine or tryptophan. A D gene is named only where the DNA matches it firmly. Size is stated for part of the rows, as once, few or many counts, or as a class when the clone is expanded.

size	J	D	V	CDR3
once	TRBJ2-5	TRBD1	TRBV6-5	CASSYRTGGVGETQYF
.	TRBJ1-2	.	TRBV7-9	CASSSTDNYGYTF
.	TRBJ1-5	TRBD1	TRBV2	CASSDVGQGRQPQHF
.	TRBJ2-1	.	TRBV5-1	CASSLGGPASSYNEQFF
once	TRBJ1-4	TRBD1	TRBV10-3	CAATGATNEKLFF
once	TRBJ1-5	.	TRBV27	CASSFGQGDQPQHF
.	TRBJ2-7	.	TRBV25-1	CASSRGYEQYF
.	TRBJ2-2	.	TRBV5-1	CASSLASEAGELFF
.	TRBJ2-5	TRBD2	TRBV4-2	CASSQVPGLAGEETQYF
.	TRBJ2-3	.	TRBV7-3	CASSPDNTDTQYF
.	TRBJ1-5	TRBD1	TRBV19	CASSLQGNRQPQHF
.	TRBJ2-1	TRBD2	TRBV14	CASSHMVAGSYNEQFF
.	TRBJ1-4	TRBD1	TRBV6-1	CASSVDRAEVEKLFF
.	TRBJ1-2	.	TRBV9	CASSGHPRDGYTF
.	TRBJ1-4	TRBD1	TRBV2	CASPKDRGPNEKLFF
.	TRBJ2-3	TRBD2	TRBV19	CASSIRGLAGGDTQYF
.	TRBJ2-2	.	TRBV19	CASSITGNIGELFF
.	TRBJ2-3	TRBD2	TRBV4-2	CASSQAGGGPADTQYF
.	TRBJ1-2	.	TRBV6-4	CASRAQPQGPYGYTF
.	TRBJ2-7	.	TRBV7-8	CASSWGDLAYEQYF
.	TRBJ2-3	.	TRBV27	CASSLYGRGADTQYF
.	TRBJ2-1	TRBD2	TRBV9	CASSPRGQRGAFYNEQFF
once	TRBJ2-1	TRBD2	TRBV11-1	CASSPRGLGDHNEQFF
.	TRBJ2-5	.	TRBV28	CAAGARLQETQYF
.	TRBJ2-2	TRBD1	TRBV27	CASGQVSTGELFF